A selection of T cell receptor beta chains follows, all from one sample in a study of cytomegalovirus exposure and HLA in healthy donors. Assay: immunoSEQ multiplex PCR; the TCRdb copy retains only in-frame clones and omits some. The sample has about 95,000 clones, approximately 70% seen once. Sequenced sample: PBMCs. The receptors were gathered from a man aged 60 to 69 in good health and CMV-seronegative. Each CDR3 is given with its conserved first and last residue. The D gene is left open where the match is weak. The listing skips clone size in some rows; elsewhere it reads once, few, many or a size class.

V gene	J gene	D gene	clone size	CDR3 DNA	CDR3 protein
TRBV6-5	TRBJ1-2	-	-	TGTGCCAGCAGTTCACGAGACAGCCGCCTCTATGGCTACACCTTC	CASSSRDSRLYGYTF
TRBV29-1	TRBJ2-1	TRBD2	few	TGCAGCGCCTTACTAGCGGGGGCCTCCTACAATGAGCAGTTCTTC	CSALLAGASYNEQFF
TRBV7-6	TRBJ2-7	-	few	TGTGCCAGCACCCCCGGCAGGGGAACCGAGCAGTACTTC	CASTPGRGTEQYF
TRBV6-6	TRBJ2-1	TRBD2	-	TGTGCCAGCAGTTACCCGGGACTAGCGGGTCACAATGAGCAGTTCTTC	CASSYPGLAGHNEQFF
TRBV11-1	TRBJ2-5	-	-	TGTGCCAGCAGCTTAGGTCAGGGGCGGTATCAAGAGACCCAGTACTTC	CASSLGQGRYQETQYF
TRBV5-4	TRBJ2-3	TRBD2	-	TGTGCCAGCAGCTTCACTAGCGGGGTCACAGATACGCAGTATTTT	CASSFTSGVTDTQYF
TRBV7-6	TRBJ2-7	TRBD2	-	TGTGCCAGCAGCCCACAGACTAGCGGGTACGAGCAGTACTTC	CASSPQTSGYEQYF
TRBV6-4	TRBJ2-3	TRBD2	-	TGTGCCAGCAGTGCCGGGGGGAACACAGATACGCAGTATTTT	CASSAGGNTDTQYF
TRBV18	TRBJ2-3	-	once	TGTGCCAGCTCACTCGACCCAGGGGTCGCAGATACGCAGTATTTT	CASSLDPGVADTQYF
TRBV29-1	TRBJ2-7	-	-	TGCAGCGTTGTGACTGGGAGCTCCTACGAGCAGTACTTC	CSVVTGSSYEQYF
TRBV6-1	TRBJ2-7	-	-	TGTGCCAGCAGGATGGGGGCTCCCTACGAGCAGTACTTC	CASRMGAPYEQYF
TRBV25-1	TRBJ1-6	-	-	TGTGCCAGCAGCGGCAGGAATTCACCCCTCCACTTT	CASSGRNSPLHF
TRBV19	TRBJ2-1	TRBD2	-	TGTGCCAGTAGTCTTAAGCGGGAGTGGTCCTACAATGAGCAGTTCTTC	CASSLKREWSYNEQFF
TRBV7-9	TRBJ2-7	-	-	TGTGCCAGCAGCTCTGGGTCAGGTTCCTACGAGCAGTACTTC	CASSSGSGSYEQYF
TRBV5-1	TRBJ2-7	TRBD1	-	TGCGCCAGCAGCTCCCGGGACAGGGGGAGCTACGAGCAGTACTTC	CASSSRDRGSYEQYF
TRBV9	TRBJ2-2	TRBD2	-	TGTGCCAGCAGCGTAGTTGCTAGCGGGGGATCCGGGGAGCTGTTTTTT	CASSVVASGGSGELFF
TRBV15	TRBJ1-2	-	-	TGTGCCACCAGCAGAGATAGCGATTATGGCTACACCTTC	CATSRDSDYGYTF
TRBV5-4	TRBJ2-3	-	-	TGTGCCAGCAGCCAGGACAGCTACACAGATACGCAGTATTTT	CASSQDSYTDTQYF
TRBV30	TRBJ2-7	TRBD1	-	TGTGCCTGGAAGCCAGGGGGCTCGGTGCAGTACTTC	CAWKPGGSVQYF
TRBV7-6	TRBJ1-1	-	-	TGTGCCAGCGCGGCCGGGGGGAACACTGAAGCTTTCTTT	CASAAGGNTEAFF
TRBV6-5	TRBJ1-6	-	-	TGTGCCAGCAAGGAGGAAATGCCTAATTCACCCCTCCACTTT	CASKEEMPNSPLHF
TRBV18	TRBJ2-2	TRBD2	-	TGTGCCAGCTCACCATTGGGTAGAAGCGGGACCCCCGGGGAGCTGTTTTTT	CASSPLGRSGTPGELFF
TRBV2	TRBJ2-3	TRBD2	few	TGTGCCAGCAGTGAGGAGCGGGGGGGGAGCACAGATACGCAGTATTTT	CASSEERGGSTDTQYF
TRBV7-9	TRBJ2-5	-	-	TGTGCCAGCAGCCCAAGCCCAGGGGAAGAGACCCAGTACTTC	CASSPSPGEETQYF
TRBV11-2	TRBJ2-2	-	-	TGTGCCAGCAGCCGCGGACGGGGAAGTGACGGGGAGCTGTTTTTT	CASSRGRGSDGELFF
TRBV5-1	TRBJ2-5	-	-	TGCGCCAGCAGCAGAACAACACAGGGAGGGCAAGAGACCCAGTACTTC	CASSRTTQGGQETQYF
TRBV5-4	TRBJ2-7	TRBD1	-	TGTGCCAGCAGCTTAACAGGGGGTTCGGGGTACGAGCAGTACTTC	CASSLTGGSGYEQYF
TRBV7-2	TRBJ1-2	-	-	TGTGCCAGCAGCGCAGGGCCAGGGGCCCCCTATGGTGGCTACACCTTC	CASSAGPGAPYGGYTF
TRBV6-5	TRBJ1-2	-	-	TGTGCCAGCAGTTACAGGCGGGGTGAAGGCTACACCTTC	CASSYRRGEGYTF
TRBV11-2	TRBJ2-7	-	-	TGTGCCAGCAATCGGGCCCCGGGGGAGCAGTACTTC	CASNRAPGEQYF
TRBV28	TRBJ2-3	-	-	TGTGCCAGCAGCCACAATCCGGGACTTCGAGGAGATACGCAGTATTTT	CASSHNPGLRGDTQYF
TRBV6-5	TRBJ1-1	-	-	TGTGCCAGCAGTTCCCGCCCCACAGGGCGGAACACTGAAGCTTTCTTT	CASSSRPTGRNTEAFF
TRBV4-3	TRBJ2-7	-	-	TGCGCCAGCAGCCAAGATTTGGACAGCTCCTACGAGCAGTACTTC	CASSQDLDSSYEQYF
TRBV7-2	TRBJ1-1	-	once	TGTGCCAGCAGCCCTTACACAGACACTGAAGCTTTCTTT	CASSPYTDTEAFF
TRBV5-6	TRBJ1-1	-	-	TGTGCCAGCAGCCCGGGTGGGGCGCGGGCTTTCTTT	CASSPGGARAFF
TRBV5-8	TRBJ2-7	TRBD1	-	TGTGCCAGCAGGCTACAGGGGGCCGGAGAGCAGTACTTC	CASRLQGAGEQYF
TRBV30	TRBJ1-4	-	-	TGTGCCTGGGGCCCAGGGTTGGCTAATGAAAAACTGTTTTTT	CAWGPGLANEKLFF
TRBV14	TRBJ2-2	TRBD1	-	TGTGCCAGCAGGGAGACCGGGACAGCGAACACCGGGGAGCTGTTTTTT	CASRETGTANTGELFF
TRBV5-1	TRBJ2-2	-	-	TGCGCCAGCAGCTTGGGCCCAGGGAACCTAACCGGGGAGCTGTTTTTT	CASSLGPGNLTGELFF
TRBV6-1	TRBJ1-3	-	-	TGTGCCAGCAGTGAAGCGGGGGCGACAGGCGACTTGACCTTT	CASSEAGATGDLTF
TRBV2	TRBJ1-2	-	once	TGTGCCAGCAGGACAGAAGCTAACTATGGCTACACCTTC	CASRTEANYGYTF
TRBV25-1	TRBJ1-6	TRBD1	few	TGTGCCAGCGACTCGGGACAGGGGGTATTACCCCTCCACTTT	CASDSGQGVLPLHF
TRBV15	TRBJ2-1	TRBD1	-	TGTGCCACCAGCAAGCGGACAGGGGGCACCGGTGAGCAGTTCTTC	CATSKRTGGTGEQFF
TRBV4-1	TRBJ1-4	-	-	TGCGCCAGCAGCCAGGGGGGGTTTACAACTAATGAAAAACTGTTTTTT	CASSQGGFTTNEKLFF
TRBV19	TRBJ1-6	-	-	TGTGCCAGTACCGGTAGTTCCGGACCCCTCCACTTT	CASTGSSGPLHF